These T cell receptor beta chains were read from a single sample in a study of human T cells and chemical hapten exposure. One entry per CDR3 protein results from TCRdb running MiXCR on the RACE reads. The data show approximately 100,000 distinct CDR3 sequences, around 10% seen once. The sequenced sample was whole blood, obtained in connection with sensitization to the hapten diphenylcyclopropenone (DPC). The receptors here all came from a middle-aged woman with alopecia areata. Some clones in this sample may be carry-over from other donors' samples. Each CDR3 is given with its conserved first and last residue. A D gene is named only where the DNA matches it firmly.

TRBJ1-2	TRBV18	TRBD1	CASSPPQGQENYGYTF
TRBJ2-5	TRBV14	-	CASSQVGGGPPRETQYF
TRBJ2-3	TRBV6-5	-	CASSYQGSDTQYF
TRBJ2-7	TRBV6-2/TRBV6-3	TRBD2	CASSYGRAYEQYF
TRBJ2-7	TRBV10-3	-	CAISPYSPAYEQYF
TRBJ2-7	TRBV5-5	-	CASSFSSGYEQYF
TRBJ2-1	TRBV7-9	-	CASSSTNEQFF
TRBJ2-3	TRBV4-2	-	CASSQKFTQYF
TRBJ2-1	TRBV7-9	TRBD2	CACIGLADYNEQFF
TRBJ1-1	TRBV4-3	-	CASSQDRRSNTEAFF
TRBJ2-1	TRBV12-3/TRBV12-4	TRBD2	CASSSGTSGGQHQSSYNEQFF
TRBJ2-7	TRBV6-5	-	CASSYRGHLAYEQYF
TRBJ2-5	TRBV29-1	TRBD1	CSVVGTGFLETQYF
TRBJ2-4	TRBV11-2	TRBD1	CASSRDRARGYF
TRBJ1-2	TRBV5-5	-	CASSLTANYGYTF
TRBJ1-5	TRBV5-8	-	CASRPRYSNQPQHF
TRBJ2-7	TRBV11-2	-	CASSSGGREQYF
TRBJ2-5	TRBV29-1	-	CSVVVLSQETQYF
TRBJ1-1	TRBV6-2/TRBV6-3	-	CASSYSRGVTEAFF
TRBJ2-1	TRBV6-1	TRBD1	CAVSRDRVYNEQFF
TRBJ2-7	TRBV10-3	TRBD1	CAISLDRVGEQYF
TRBJ1-1	TRBV5-1	TRBD1	CASSVGQGTEAFF
TRBJ2-7	TRBV15	-	CATSRDGFMVVYEQYF
TRBJ2-2	TRBV12-3/TRBV12-4	TRBD1	CASTGQGSYNAGELFF
TRBJ2-1	TRBV16	-	CASSQLGSYNEQFF
TRBJ2-3	TRBV5-1	-	CASSEGTDFSTDTQYF